The 20 T cell receptor beta chains below all came from one sample that was sequenced in a study of PD-L1 blockade in urothelial cancer. The assay was immunoSEQ multiplex PCR, and TCRdb's table has in-frame clones only and misses some. The table lists roughly 36,000 clones, around 89% of them singletons. Sequences were derived from PBMCs, sampled around atezolizumab (anti-PD-L1) treatment. These receptors originate from a man in his 60s with urothelial cancer.

This clone occurred once. The rearrangement links TRBV13 to TRBJ2-6; no reliable D call. The CDR3 runs to 16 residues. The germline CDR1 and CDR2 sequences are PRHDT and FYEKMQ (reference sequence). V was clipped by 0 bases and J by 2 bases, with 8 bases between them. The CDR3 DNA sequence: TGTGCCAGCAGCTTAGGCCTAGTCGCTGGGGCCAACGTCCTGACTTTC. Translating gives CASSLGLVAGANVLTF.

The chain carries TRBV7-2 and TRBJ1-5; perhaps TRBD1 as D (6 bases). The CDR3 runs to 16 residues. Germline V CDR1 and CDR2: SGHTA, FQGNSA. With 0 bases removed from V and 1 base from J, the gap between germline ends came to 10 bases. The chain's CDR3 is CASSLAQRGSNQPQHF. CDR3 bases: TGTGCCAGCAGCTTAGCGCAGAGGGGGAGCAATCAGCCCCAGCATTTT. Full variable domain (outside the CDR3, taken from reference TRBV7-2 and TRBJ1-5): GAGVSQSPSNKVTEKGKDVELRCDPISGHTALYWYRQSLGQGLEFLIYFQGNSAPDKSGLPSDRFSAERTGGSVSTLTIQRTQQEDSAVYLCASSLAQRGSNQPQHFGDGTRLSIL.

J is TRBJ1-1 and V is TRBV7-3; D remains unclear. The V and J ends lost 6 bases and 2 bases respectively, with 10 bases between them. The CDR3 is 13 amino acids. Germline V gene data show CDR1 as SGHTA and CDR2 as FQGTGA. The CDR3 loop reads CASSVEVNTEAFF. The CDR3 nucleotides are TGTGCCAGCAGTGTGGAGGTAAACACTGAAGCTTTCTTT. The entire variable domain, with the rest obtained from reference TRBV7-3 and TRBJ1-1, is as follows: GAGVSQTPSNKVTEKGKYVELRCDPISGHTALYWYRQSLGQGPEFLIYFQGTGAADDSGLPNDRFFAVRPEGSVSTLKIQRTERGDSAVYLCASSVEVNTEAFFGQGTRLTVV.

Remarks on this clone: A read error may account for a junction end that differs from germline. The rearrangement links TRBV7-7 to TRBJ2-3; 7 bases are shared with TRBD1. This CDR3 has 14 residues. CDR1 and CDR2 from the germline V gene are SSHAT and FNYEAQ (reference sequence). CDR3 sequence reads: CASSQTDRTDTQYF. The DNA of the CDR3 is TGTGCTAGCAGCCAGACGGACAGGACAGATACGCAGTATTTT. Complete variable domain (other parts from reference TRBV7-7 and TRBJ2-3): GAGVSQSPRYKVTKRGQDVTLRCDPISSHATLYWYQQALGQGPEFLTYFNYEAQPDKSGLPSDRFSAERPEGSISTLTIQRTEQRDSAMYRCASSQTDRTDTQYFGPGTRLTVL.

The V call is TRBV5-1, the J call TRBJ2-5; D possibly corresponds to TRBD2 (5 bases). The germline V gene has CDR1 SGHRS and CDR2 YFSETQ. The CDR3 is made up of 13 amino acids. V lost 6 bases and J 0 bases, leaving 9 bases between the germline ends. The CDR3 nucleotides are TGCGCCAGCAACCCGGGGAACCAAGAGACCCAGTACTTC. Protein product: CASNPGNQETQYF.

The chain joins TRBV19 to TRBJ2-2; the D is unclear. Trimming shortened V by 8 bases and J by 0 bases, and 7 bases separated the two germline ends. CDR1 LNHDA and CDR2 SQIVND come from the germline V gene (reference sequence). CDR3 length: 13 amino acids. The CDR3 sequence: CASYNPNTGELFF. In nucleotides, the CDR3 is TGTGCCAGTTATAATCCGAACACCGGGGAGCTGTTTTTT.

The V call is TRBV6-1, the J call TRBJ1-3; TRBD1 might be the D (5 bases). V lost 1 base and J lost 0, with 13 bases in between. This CDR3 contains 17 residues. The germline V gene has CDR1 MNHNS and CDR2 SASEGT. The CDR3 loop reads CASSEGIQVGSGNTIYF. The CDR3 DNA reads as TGTGCCAGCAGTGAAGGGATACAGGTGGGCTCTGGAAACACCATATATTTT.

This rearrangement joins TRBV28 to TRBJ1-2; 7 bases agree with TRBD1. Germline V gives CDR1 MDHEN, CDR2 SYDVKM. The CDR3 is made up of 12 amino acids. Trimming took 5 bases from V and 5 from J; bases not matched to a gene: 2. The CDR3 sequence: CASSDRVYGYTF. CDR3 coding DNA: TGTGCCAGCAGTGACAGGGTTTATGGCTACACCTTC.

This chain uses TRBV6-6 with TRBJ1-1; D unresolved. The CDR3 runs to 13 residues. Per germline, CDR1 MNHNY and CDR2 SVGAGI (reference sequence). CDR3: CAAGRPGDTEAFF. CDR3 bases: TGTGCGGCCGGACGTCCCGGGGACACTGAAGCTTTCTTT.

The V call is TRBV7-3, the J call TRBJ1-1, with 9 bases matching TRBD1. Germline CDR1 is SGHTA and CDR2 is FQGTGA. There are 13 residues in the CDR3. V lost 10 bases, J lost 4 bases, and 7 bases stayed unmatched. CDR3 in amino acids: CATSRDRATEAFF. CDR3 nucleotides: TGTGCCACCTCCCGGGACAGGGCCACTGAAGCTTTCTTT.

This chain uses TRBV27 with TRBJ1-2; D possibly corresponds to TRBD1 (6 bases). CDR1 and CDR2 from the germline V gene are MNHEY and SMNVEV (reference sequence). The CDR3 loop spans 13 amino acids. Deletions cut 6 bases from V and 7 bases from J, with 15 bases between. CDR3 protein: CASRDRSLGGYTF. CDR3 coding DNA: TGTGCCAGCAGGGACAGATCTTTGGGTGGCTACACCTTC.

The CDR3 DNA reads as TGTGCCAGCAGCTCTAGGGAGCGGGACATTCAGTACTTC. This codes for CASSSRERDIQYF. The chain employs TRBV6-5 and TRBJ2-4; D is possibly TRBD2 (6 bases). V lost 6 bases to trimming and J lost 8 bases, with 14 bases between them. Per the germline V gene, CDR1 is MNHEY and CDR2 is SVGAGI. The CDR3 runs to 13 residues.

The CDR3 DNA is TGTGCCAGTTCCGGGACAGGGCTATACGAGCAGTACTTC. As protein: CASSGTGLYEQYF. This chain links TRBV19 with TRBJ2-7, with 9 nucleotides matching TRBD1. After removal of 8 bases from V and 4 bases from J, the junction contained 6 bases not matched to a gene. Germline V gene sequence: CDR1 LNHDA, CDR2 SQIVND (reference sequence). CDR3 length equals 13 residues.

The chain recombines TRBV6-1 with TRBJ1-5; possible D gene TRBD1, 5 bases. The germline V gene encodes CDR1 MNHNS and CDR2 SASEGT. Trimming removed 0 bases from V and 5 bases from J, with 11 bases in between. The CDR3 runs to 15 residues. The CDR3 DNA follows: TGTGCCAGCAGTGAAGCGGGGGGGGATCATCAGCCCCAGCATTTT. Its protein product is CASSEAGGDHQPQHF.

The rearrangement uses TRBV29-1 and TRBJ2-5, with 13 bases lining up with TRBD2. The germline V gene has CDR1 SQVTM and CDR2 ANQGSEA. Trimming at V came to 7 bases and at J to 5 bases, leaving 4 bases not matched to a gene. The CDR3 extends over 13 amino acids. The CDR3 spells CSARLAGGETQYF. CDR3 DNA sequence: TGCAGCGCAAGACTAGCGGGAGGTGAGACCCAGTACTTC.

V gene TRBV27 combines with J gene TRBJ1-1; D call uncertain. Germline V gene data show CDR1 as MNHEY and CDR2 as SMNVEV (reference sequence). The CDR3 runs 13 residues. V lost 3 bases to trimming and J lost 1 base, with 6 bases between them. CDR3 protein: CASSLPGNTEAFF. The CDR3 DNA is TGTGCCAGCAGTTTGCCCGGGAACACTGAAGCTTTCTTT.

The chain joins TRBV11-2 to TRBJ1-2; 8 bases are shared with TRBD1. This CDR3 spans 16 amino acids. With V trimmed by 5 bases and J by 0 bases, 8 bases remained unmatched. Germline lookup yields CDR1 SGHAT and CDR2 FQNNGV. In DNA form, the CDR3 reads TGTGCCAGCAGCCCCGGGACAGGAGTCCCTAACTATGGCTACACCTTC. The encoded protein is CASSPGTGVPNYGYTF.

The chain joins TRBV13 to TRBJ2-7; TRBD2 might be the D (5 bases). The V and J ends lost 8 bases and 5 bases respectively, with 19 bases between them. CDR3 length: 14 residues. CDR1 and CDR2 (germline): PRHDT, FYEKMQ (reference sequence). CDR3 protein: CASLYQERDNEQYF. CDR3 sequence (DNA): TGTGCCAGCTTGTATCAGGAGAGGGATAACGAGCAGTACTTC.

The chain uses TRBV27 and TRBJ1-2; no reliable D call. V lost 5 bases and J lost 1, with 2 bases in between. The CDR3 totals 11 residues. The germline CDR1 and CDR2 sequences are MNHEY and SMNVEV (reference sequence). In DNA form, the CDR3 reads TGTGCCAGCAGTCTTAACTATGGCTACACCTTC. Translated: CASSLNYGYTF.

The chain links TRBV7-9 to TRBJ2-1; D possibly corresponds to TRBD2 (5 bases). Germline CDR1 SEHNR, CDR2 FQNEAQ (reference sequence). The CDR3 is 16 residues long. Trimming took off 2 bases at V and 0 bases at J, with 11 bases between the two ends. Here the CDR3 reads CASSLSLGLSYNEQFF. The CDR3 coding sequence is TGTGCCAGCAGCTTATCACTTGGACTCTCCTACAATGAGCAGTTCTTC.